Below, 14 T cell receptor beta chains from the same sample are listed, as sequenced in a study of blood T cell repertoires in COVID-19. The repertoire was sequenced with immunoSEQ multiplex PCR; TCRdb's copy has only in-frame clones and lacks some. Seen here are a few hundred thousand clones, 85% observed once, and the top ten hold 15% to 20%. Material for sequencing was PBMCs or T cells enriched from blood (not recorded which). The receptors stem from a man aged 40-49 years who had recovered from COVID-19.

This clone was found once. Other DNA sequences within the sample encode an identical CDR3. The genes are TRBV6-2 or TRBV6-3 and TRBJ2-1, with TRBD2 identical over 8 bases. This CDR3 comprises 16 residues. Germline values: CDR1 MNHEY, CDR2 SVGEGT. V lost 0 bases, J lost 3 bases, and 4 bases stayed unmatched. DNA of the CDR3: TGTGCCAGCAGTTACTCCCCGGGAGGGAACTACAATGAGCAGTTCTTC. Translation gives CASSYSPGGNYNEQFF.

In this sample, this clone turned up once. V gene TRBV5-4 combines with J gene TRBJ2-7; D perhaps matches TRBD2 (5 bases). Germline CDR1 reads SGHNT; CDR2 reads YYREEE (reference sequence). The CDR3 is made up of 14 amino acids. Trimming cost V 4 bases and J 2 bases, with 13 bases left between them. DNA for the CDR3: TGTGCCAGCAGCGTTCCTAGCCGCCCCTACGAGCAGTACTTC. It yields the protein CASSVPSRPYEQYF.

V is TRBV30 and J is TRBJ2-7, with D possibly TRBD1 on 6 matching bases. Germline values: CDR1 GTSNPN, CDR2 SVGIG (reference sequence). This CDR3 is 12 amino acids long. Trimming took 2 bases from V and 3 from J, leaving 8 bases between them. CDR3 protein: CAWSIQGYEQYF. In DNA, the CDR3 is TGTGCCTGGAGTATACAGGGCTACGAGCAGTACTTC.

The chain is built from TRBV18 and TRBJ1-2; TRBD1 aligns across 10 bases. The germline gives CDR1 KGHSH, CDR2 LQKENI. Trimming at V came to 4 bases and at J to 8 bases, leaving 4 bases not matched to a gene. The CDR3 covers 13 residues. Here the CDR3 reads CASSRRTGGGYTF. DNA for the CDR3: TGTGCCAGCTCACGAAGGACAGGGGGAGGCTACACCTTC.

This chain links TRBV20-1 with TRBJ2-7; the match to TRBD1 covers 7 bases. V lost 5 bases and J lost 8; bases outside the gene matches: 6. CDR1 is DFQATT, CDR2 SNEGSKA, per germline (reference sequence). The CDR3 is made up of 11 amino acids. The CDR3 is CSAPQGEQQYF. The CDR3 region has the DNA TGCAGTGCTCCCCAGGGGGAGCAGCAGTACTTC.

This clone was counted only a few times. The V gene is TRBV3-1 (or the pseudogene TRBV3-2), the J gene TRBJ1-5; D is uncertain. Germline V gene data show CDR1 as LGHDT and CDR2 as YNNKEL (reference sequence). CDR3 length: 13 amino acids. V was shortened by 0 bases and J by 7 bases, with 7 bases between the two germline ends. The CDR3 region is CASSQEREQPQHF. CDR3 DNA: TGTGCCAGCAGCCAAGAGCGGGAACAGCCCCAGCATTTT.

The chain is built from TRBV19 and TRBJ2-2, with a possible D match to TRBD1 (5 bases). The length of the CDR3 is 19 residues. V lost 5 bases and J lost 4, with 26 bases in between. Germline V gene lookup returns CDR1 LNHDA and CDR2 SQIVND (reference sequence). The CDR3 nucleotides are TGTGCCAGTAGTGCTAGGAATCCAGGGATCCACAGACTCACCGGGGAGCTGTTTTTT. Protein product: CASSARNPGIHRLTGELFF.

This chain links TRBV15 with TRBJ1-5, with D possibly TRBD1 on 5 matching bases. This CDR3 is built from 14 residues. V dropped 1 base and J dropped 3 bases, with 7 bases sitting between them. The germline gives CDR1 LNHNV, CDR2 YYDKDF (reference sequence). The DNA of the CDR3 is TGTGCCACCAGCAGAGGCAGGGTCAATCAGCCCCAGCATTTT. Protein: CATSRGRVNQPQHF.

The chain employs TRBV7-9 and TRBJ2-7; 7 bases match TRBD2. CDR3 length equals 15 residues. With 4 bases clipped from V and 1 base from J, the junction kept 7 bases outside the gene matches. The germline gives CDR1 SEHNR, CDR2 FQNEAQ (reference sequence). For the CDR3, the DNA is TGTGCCAGCAGCTGGGAGGGTTCCAGGTCCTACGAGCAGTACTTC. It specifies CASSWEGSRSYEQYF.

CDR3 in DNA: TGCAGCGTTGCCGCAGGGTCAGAGACCCAGTACTTC. It specifies CSVAAGSETQYF. The chain employs TRBV29-1 and TRBJ2-5; possible D gene TRBD1, 5 bases. The CDR3 contains 12 residues. V lost 4 bases and J 4 bases, leaving 10 bases between the germline ends. The germline CDR1 and CDR2 sequences are SQVTM and ANQGSEA.

The chain uses TRBV5-1 and TRBJ1-4, with a possible D match to TRBD1 (6 bases). The length of the CDR3 is 14 residues. V was trimmed by 3 bases and J by 3 bases, leaving 9 bases between them. The V gene's germline CDR1 is SGHRS and CDR2 YFSETQ. DNA of the CDR3: TGCGCCAGCAGCTCAACAGGGTCTAATGAAAAACTGTTTTTT. Translated: CASSSTGSNEKLFF.

V usage is TRBV4-3 and J usage is TRBJ1-2, with unresolved D. Trimming took 0 bases from V and 2 from J, leaving 16 bases between them. This CDR3 is 17 amino acids long. CDR1 is LGHNA and CDR2 is YSLEER in the germline V gene. The CDR3 protein is CASSQDSTLGGNYGYTF. The CDR3 region has the DNA TGCGCCAGCAGCCAAGATTCGACTCTAGGAGGGAACTATGGCTACACCTTC.

The V call is TRBV11-2, the J call TRBJ1-5, with TRBD1 matching 8 bases. CDR1 is SGHAT and CDR2 is FQNNGV in the germline V gene. The CDR3 sequence is 14 residues long. The trim removed 5 bases at V and 4 bases at J, leaving 4 bases unmatched. CDR3 coding DNA: TGTGCCAGCAGCCCAGGGGGCCTGAATCAGCCCCAGCATTTT. This translates into CASSPGGLNQPQHF.

CDR3 sequence (DNA): TGTGCCACCAGCAGAGTTAATGTGGGGAGTGGGGCTTTCTTT. It translates to CATSRVNVGSGAFF. The chain joins TRBV15 to TRBJ1-1; no firm D call. Trimming left V 1 base short and J 11 bases short, with 17 bases between. CDR1 and CDR2 from the germline V gene are LNHNV and YYDKDF (reference sequence). The CDR3 has 14 amino acids.